The 27 T cell receptor beta chains in this list originate from one sample, sequenced in a study of vaccination effects on CD4 cells after COVID-19. ViraFEST used viral peptide pools to expand antigen-specific CD4+ T cells before sequencing. Between days 9 and 11 of culture, CD4+ T cells were separated out. Recipients of the vaccine had no prior SARS-CoV-2 infection and negative nucleocapsid antibodies. These receptors are not linked to any known antigen. TCRdb's table, derived via immunoSEQ multiplex PCR, lists solely in-frame clones and lacks some. Among 20,000 to 25,000 clones listed, roughly two thirds were seen once. The sequenced sample was CD4+ T cells from PBMCs cultured with SARS-CoV-2 spike peptides, obtained before COVID-19 vaccination. Every receptor here comes from a human donor who received a COVID-19 vaccine.

This clone has a handful of counts. This rearrangement joins TRBV6-5 to TRBJ1-2; D is perhaps TRBD1 (6 bases). V lost 6 bases to trimming and J lost 4 bases, with 9 bases between them. The CDR3 spans 12 residues. Germline CDR1 MNHEY, CDR2 SVGAGI. CDR3 sequence reads: CASRTGTYGYTF. The CDR3 region has the DNA TGTGCCAGCAGAACAGGGACCTATGGCTACACCTTC.

J is TRBJ2-4 and V is TRBV7-2; 11 nucleotides align to TRBD2. Trimming cost V 5 bases and J 8 bases; bases outside gene matches: 14. Germline V gives CDR1 SGHTA, CDR2 FQGNSA. CDR3 length: 17 residues. CDR3 loop: CASSGGSSGGALYIQYF. The CDR3 coding sequence is TGTGCCAGCAGCGGAGGGAGTAGCGGGGGGGCCCTCTACATTCAGTACTTC.

Remarks on this clone: The junction departs from the called germline gene at one end, perhaps through a read error. The chain joins TRBV12-3 or TRBV12-4 to TRBJ2-4; D is unresolved. The CDR3 runs to 13 residues. The CDR3 here is CASRLDAVSLQYF. CDR3 nucleotides: TGTGCCAGCAGATTAGACGCAGTTTCCCTTCAGTACTTC.

This chain links TRBV29-1 with TRBJ2-7, with D maybe TRBD1 (6 bases). V was trimmed by 4 bases and J by 7 bases, leaving 17 bases between them. The germline V gene encodes CDR1 SQVTM and CDR2 ANQGSEA. The CDR3 runs to 13 residues. The CDR3 coding sequence is TGCAGCGTTGGAAGCGGTCAGGGGTCAGAGCAGTACTTC. Its protein is CSVGSGQGSEQYF.

This clone was counted between two and nine times. This sequence joins TRBV5-1 and TRBJ1-1; the match to TRBD1 covers 10 bases. Germline values: CDR1 SGHRS, CDR2 YFSETQ. This CDR3 is 15 amino acids long. With V trimmed by 2 bases and J by 7 bases, 8 bases remained unmatched. CDR3 sequence (DNA): TGCGCCAGCAGCTTTGGAGACAGGGGGCTTTTTGAAGCTTTCTTT. It encodes CASSFGDRGLFEAFF.

This chain joins TRBV11-2 and TRBJ1-1; D remains unclear. V lost 0 bases and J lost 2, with 4 bases in between. This CDR3 spans 13 amino acids. Germline values: CDR1 SGHAT, CDR2 FQNNGV. The CDR3 DNA reads as TGTGCCAGCAGCTTAGATCGAAACACTGAAGCTTTCTTT. Its translation: CASSLDRNTEAFF.

This chain uses TRBV7-8 with TRBJ2-2; 8 nucleotides agree with TRBD2. Germline V lookup: CDR1 SGHVS, CDR2 FQNEAQ. CDR3 length: 15 amino acids. With V trimmed by 3 bases and J by 6 bases, 6 bases remained unmatched. CDR3 region: CASSFSGGASGELFF. The CDR3 DNA reads TGTGCCAGCAGCTTCTCCGGGGGGGCCTCCGGGGAGCTGTTTTTT. The whole variable domain, remainder taken from reference TRBV7-8 and TRBJ2-2, is GAGVSQSPRYKVAKRGQDVALRCDPISGHVSLFWYQQALGQGPEFLTYFQNEAQLDKSGLPSDRFFAERPEGSVSTLKIQRTQQEDSAVYLCASSFSGGASGELFFGEGSRLTVL.

The chain links TRBV20-1 to TRBJ2-1; D assignment may be TRBD1 or TRBD2 (5 bases each). V dropped 2 bases and J dropped 12 bases, with 11 bases sitting between them. CDR1 is DFQATT and CDR2 is SNEGSKA in the germline V gene (reference sequence). This CDR3 is built from 11 residues. The CDR3 is CSARRDLRQFF. The CDR3 DNA reads as TGCAGTGCTAGACGGGACCTACGGCAGTTCTTC.

A few counts support this clone. CDR3: CASSSSGTGHEKLFF. In nucleotides, the CDR3 is TGTGCCAGCAGCTCCTCCGGGACAGGGCATGAAAAACTGTTTTTT. The V call is TRBV7-9, the J call TRBJ1-4; 9 nucleotides agree with TRBD1. V lost 4 bases and J lost 6; bases outside the gene matches: 6. The CDR3 is made up of 15 amino acids. Germline V lookup: CDR1 SEHNR, CDR2 FQNEAQ (reference sequence).

This clone was found a few times. The V gene is TRBV29-1, the J gene TRBJ2-1, with 11 bases that match TRBD2. This CDR3 is 14 amino acids long. V shed 0 bases and J 12 bases; nucleotides not matched to a gene: 7. The germline V gene encodes CDR1 SQVTM and CDR2 ANQGSEA. CDR3 amino acids: CSVEEVAGGPPQFF. DNA for the CDR3: TGCAGCGTTGAAGAAGTAGCGGGGGGGCCTCCGCAGTTCTTC.

This chain links TRBV24-1 with TRBJ2-7; D might be TRBD1 or TRBD2, each matching 5 bases. Germline V lookup: CDR1 KGHDR, CDR2 SFDVKD. This CDR3 has 18 residues. Trimming stripped 2 bases from V and 2 bases from J, with 21 bases between. CDR3 nucleotides: TGTGCCACCAGTGATTGGACTTGGCCGGGACCCCTTGCCTACGAGCAGTACTTC. It encodes CATSDWTWPGPLAYEQYF.

This clone was found a few times. V and J are TRBV14 and TRBJ1-2; no definite D call. From germline, CDR1 is SGHDN and CDR2 FVKESK. V lost 8 bases, J lost 4 bases, and 14 bases lay in between. The CDR3 totals 13 residues. CDR3 in DNA: TGTGCCAGCGGTGGACGTGCCCTCTATGGCTACACCTTC. Translating it yields CASGGRALYGYTF.

This clone was detected a few times. The chain uses TRBV9 and TRBJ2-7, with D possibly being TRBD2 (5 bases). The V and J ends lost 0 bases and 9 bases respectively, with 13 bases between them. The germline V gene encodes CDR1 SGDLS and CDR2 YYNGEE. The CDR3 runs 13 residues. This CDR3 reads CASSVDLVARQYF. The CDR3 DNA follows: TGTGCCAGCAGCGTAGATTTGGTAGCGCGGCAGTACTTC.

This clone was counted once. V is TRBV7-2 and J is TRBJ1-2; tentatively, D is TRBD1 (5 bases). The CDR3 consists of 15 residues. V shed 0 bases and J shed 8 bases, with 16 bases lying between them. CDR1 is SGHTA, CDR2 FQGNSA, per germline. DNA for the CDR3: TGTGCCAGCAGCTTAGCGCAAAGGGGAGGGGAGGGCTACACCTTC. Translation: CASSLAQRGGEGYTF.

The rearrangement links TRBV7-9 to TRBJ2-7, with TRBD1 matching 8 bases. Losses at the gene ends were 3 bases for V and 12 bases for J; bases not matched to a gene: 10. CDR1 SEHNR and CDR2 FQNEAQ come from the germline V gene (reference sequence). This CDR3 is 13 amino acids long. This chain's CDR3 is CASSFDQGAVTYF. The CDR3, as DNA: TGTGCCAGCAGCTTTGATCAGGGGGCGGTCACGTACTTC.

The chain links TRBV29-1 to TRBJ1-4; 7 nucleotides align to TRBD1. The V gene end was trimmed by 7 bases and the J gene end by 5 bases; junction bases not matched to a gene: 7. Germline CDR1 is SQVTM and CDR2 is ANQGSEA. This CDR3 is built from 13 residues. The CDR3 bases are TGCAGCGCCCTGACAGGGTTGAATGAAAAACTGTTTTTT. Its translation: CSALTGLNEKLFF.

The chain uses TRBV24-1 and TRBJ2-2; 7 nucleotides line up with TRBD2. The CDR3 sequence is 13 residues long. Germline V gene data show CDR1 as KGHDR and CDR2 as SFDVKD. V was pared by 9 bases and J by 1 base, with 1 base of the junction left unmatched. This chain's CDR3 is CATGGENTGELFF. Written as DNA, the CDR3 is TGTGCCACCGGGGGGGAGAACACCGGGGAGCTGTTTTTT.

V usage is TRBV3-1 (or the pseudogene TRBV3-2) and J usage is TRBJ1-3; D perhaps matches TRBD1 (5 bases). Germline loops: CDR1 LGHDT, CDR2 YNNKEL (reference sequence). This CDR3 is 16 amino acids long. V was trimmed by 3 bases and J by 0 bases, leaving 12 bases between them. The CDR3 region is CASSHLTAPSGNTIYF. The CDR3 region has the DNA TGTGCCAGCAGCCACTTGACAGCTCCCTCTGGAAACACCATATATTTT.

V and J are TRBV30 and TRBJ1-5; D unresolved. In germline, CDR1 is GTSNPN, CDR2 SVGIG (reference sequence). The V end was cut by 2 bases, the J end by 6 bases, with 14 bases between. The CDR3 loop spans 14 amino acids. This CDR3 is CAWSTANLGQPQHF. In DNA form, the CDR3 reads TGTGCCTGGAGTACCGCCAATTTGGGTCAGCCCCAGCATTTT. Looking up the rest from reference TRBV30 and TRBJ1-5 gives the full variable domain: SQTIHQWPATLVQPVGSPLSLECTVEGTSNPNLYWYRQAAGRGLQLLFYSVGIGQISSEVPQNLSASRPQDRQFILSSKKLLLSDSGFYLCAWSTANLGQPQHFGDGTRLSIL.

In this sample, this clone turned up once. This chain uses TRBV20-1 with TRBJ1-3; tentative D call: TRBD1 (5 bases). V was pared by 3 bases and J by 4 bases, with 13 bases between. Germline V CDR1 and CDR2: DFQATT, SNEGSKA (reference sequence). This CDR3 region has 14 residues. The CDR3 spells CSASRGAGGNTIYF. For the CDR3, the DNA is TGCAGTGCTAGTCGAGGGGCGGGGGGAAACACCATATATTTT.

CDR3 in DNA: TGTGCCAGCAGTCAGAGTATCCAAGAGACCCAGTACTTC. Protein product: CASSQSIQETQYF. The chain uses TRBV12-3 or TRBV12-4 and TRBJ2-5; D remains ambiguous. The CDR3 consists of 13 residues. Trimming took 5 bases from V and 1 from J, leaving 8 bases between them.

This CDR3 is CASSLSGSLGAYEQYF. The CDR3 DNA is TGTGCCAGCAGCTTGAGCGGGAGCCTTGGGGCCTACGAGCAGTACTTC. J is TRBJ2-7 and V is TRBV5-4, with TRBD2 identical over 8 bases. J was trimmed by 2 bases and V by 1 base; bases with no gene match: 8. Germline CDR1 SGHNT, CDR2 YYREEE (reference sequence). CDR3 length: 16 amino acids.

This clone was detected a few times. This chain uses TRBV6-5 with TRBJ1-2, with TRBD1 identical over 12 bases. V lost 4 bases and J lost 4; bases outside the gene matches: 4. CDR3 size: 15 residues. Germline V CDR1 and CDR2: MNHEY, SVGAGI. Here the CDR3 DNA reads TGTGCCAGCAGTTCCCAGGGACAGGGGGCCTATGGCTACACCTTC. Amino acid sequence: CASSSQGQGAYGYTF.

V and J are TRBV12-3 or TRBV12-4 and TRBJ1-5; no clear D gene. V was clipped by 3 bases and J by 7 bases, with 4 bases between them. The CDR3 is 11 residues long. CDR3 nucleotides: TGTGCCAGCAGTTTGGGGCAGCCCCAGCATTTT. Protein sequence: CASSLGQPQHF.

A few counts support this clone. The J gene is TRBJ1-5, the V gene TRBV3-1 (or the pseudogene TRBV3-2); D is unresolved. The CDR3 extends over 15 amino acids. The germline V and J ends were trimmed by 0 bases and 6 bases, with 12 bases remaining between them. Looked up from germline, CDR1 is LGHDT and CDR2 is YNNKEL (reference sequence). In DNA form, the CDR3 reads TGTGCCAGCAGCCAAGATTTGTCGGATCTTCAGCCCCAGCATTTT. Its protein is CASSQDLSDLQPQHF.

The chain combines TRBV3-1 (or the pseudogene TRBV3-2) with TRBJ2-5; D might be TRBD1 or TRBD2, each matching 5 bases. Trimming removed 1 base from V and 5 bases from J, with 14 bases in between. This CDR3 contains 15 residues. Looked up from germline, CDR1 is LGHDT and CDR2 is YNNKEL (reference sequence). The CDR3 nucleotides read TGTGCCAGCAGCCAAGCAGGCAGTTGGGGGGAGACCCAGTACTTC. Protein sequence: CASSQAGSWGETQYF.

The V call is TRBV6-4, the J call TRBJ1-5; TRBD1 aligns across 10 bases. Trimming at V came to 6 bases and at J to 3 bases, leaving 8 bases not matched to a gene. The CDR3 sequence is 16 residues long. Germline values: CDR1 MRHNA, CDR2 SNTAGT. CDR3 sequence reads: CASRDGQGEFNQPQHF. CDR3 bases: TGTGCCAGCAGGGACGGACAGGGGGAATTCAATCAGCCCCAGCATTTT.